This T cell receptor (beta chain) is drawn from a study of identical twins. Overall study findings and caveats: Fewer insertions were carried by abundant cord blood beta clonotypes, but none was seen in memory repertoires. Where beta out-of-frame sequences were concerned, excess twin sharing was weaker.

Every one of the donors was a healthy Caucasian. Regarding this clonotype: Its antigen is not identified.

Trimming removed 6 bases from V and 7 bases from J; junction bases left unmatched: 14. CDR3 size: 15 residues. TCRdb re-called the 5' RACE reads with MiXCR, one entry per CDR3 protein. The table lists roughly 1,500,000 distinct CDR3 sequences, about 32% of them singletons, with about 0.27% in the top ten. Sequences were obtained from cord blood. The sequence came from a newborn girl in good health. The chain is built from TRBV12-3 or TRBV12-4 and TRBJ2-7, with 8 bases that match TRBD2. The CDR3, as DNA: TGTGCCAGCAGCAACTCCGGGACTAGGAACAATGAGCAGTACTTC. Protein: CASSNSGTRNNEQYF.